Each of the 21 T cell receptor beta chains below was sequenced from the same sample in a study of blood T cell repertoires in COVID-19. The data were produced by immunoSEQ multiplex PCR, yet TCRdb's version contains in-frame clones alone and is incomplete. The table shows 180,000 or so clones, with around 87% occurring only once. The sample consisted of peripheral blood. The origin of the receptors is a man aged 45 to 65 with acute or convalescent COVID-19.

This chain links TRBV7-6 with TRBJ1-1; 8 bases map to TRBD1. This CDR3 has 18 residues. The germline CDR1 and CDR2 sequences are SGHVS and FNYEAQ. The trim removed 5 bases at V and 0 bases at J, leaving 14 bases unmatched. Written as DNA, the CDR3 is TGTGCCAGCAGCCCCGGGACAGGCCCCGTTGGATTGAACACTGAAGCTTTCTTT. Amino acid sequence: CASSPGTGPVGLNTEAFF.

The chain carries TRBV6-6 and TRBJ1-2; D call uncertain. The CDR3 contains 15 residues. With 0 bases removed from V and 2 bases from J, the gap between germline ends came to 10 bases. Germline lookup yields CDR1 MNHNY and CDR2 SVGAGI (reference sequence). The CDR3 nucleotides are TGTGCCAGCAGTTACTCCTTCGGGGAAAACTATGGCTACACCTTC. This gives the protein CASSYSFGENYGYTF.

A note on this clone: A read error may produce the germline difference seen at one junction end. The gene calls are TRBV30 and TRBJ2-1, with 8 nucleotides matching TRBD2. The germline gives CDR1 GTSNPN, CDR2 SVGIG (reference sequence). This CDR3 contains 13 residues. The CDR3, as DNA: TGTGCCTATAGCGGGGCAAGCTACAATGGGCAGTTCTTC. It translates to CAYSGASYNGQFF.

The chain links TRBV10-3 to TRBJ1-4, with D possibly matching TRBD1 (6 bases). V was shortened by 8 bases and J by 4 bases, with 14 bases between the two germline ends. The germline CDR1 and CDR2 sequences are ENHRY and SYGVKD. The CDR3 sequence is 14 residues long. CDR3 DNA sequence: TGTGCCATCCAAGAAGACAGGCTTAATGAAAAACTGTTTTTT. Translated: CAIQEDRLNEKLFF.

The chain links TRBV27 to TRBJ2-3; 9 nucleotides match TRBD2. Trimming cost V 3 bases and J 2 bases; bases outside gene matches: 6. Per the germline V gene, CDR1 is MNHEY and CDR2 is SMNVEV (reference sequence). CDR3 length equals 16 residues. CDR3 nucleotides: TGTGCCAGCAGTTTCGGGGCTAGCGGGGTCACAGATACGCAGTATTTT. The encoded protein is CASSFGASGVTDTQYF.

The chain couples TRBV11-3 to TRBJ1-4; no firm D call. V was shortened by 2 bases and J by 6 bases, with 25 bases between the two germline ends. The CDR3 runs 19 residues. CDR1 and CDR2 (germline): SGHNT, YENEEA. CDR3 bases: TGTGCCAGCAGCTTACGTGCCCACCATCGTGGGCCGGGGTATGAAAAACTGTTTTTT. Protein product: CASSLRAHHRGPGYEKLFF.

The genes are TRBV24-1 and TRBJ2-2; D may be TRBD1 (6 bases). Trimming stripped 7 bases from V and 6 bases from J, with 14 bases between. The CDR3 length is 14 residues. Germline-derived CDR1 and CDR2 are KGHDR and SFDVKD. DNA of the CDR3: TGTGCCACCAGGCAAGAAGGGGGTCCCGGGGAGCTGTTTTTT. It encodes CATRQEGGPGELFF.

This clone was observed a handful of times. A junction end diverges from the germline sequence, so it may reflect a read error. The chain employs TRBV7-9 and TRBJ2-7; 14 bases align to TRBD2. Germline V gene lookup returns CDR1 SEHNR and CDR2 FQNEAQ (reference sequence). The CDR3 is 16 residues long. The CDR3 bases are TGTGCCAGCACCTTAGGGACTAGCGGGAGATATGACGAGCAGTACTTC. As protein: CASTLGTSGRYDEQYF.

The rearrangement joins TRBV9 to TRBJ2-1; TRBD2 agrees at 8 bases. The J segment lost 9 bases and the V segment lost 3 bases, leaving 8 bases of the junction unmatched. This CDR3 comprises 14 residues. Germline V gene lookup returns CDR1 SGDLS and CDR2 YYNGEE. The CDR3 bases are TGTGCCAGCAGCGCCAAGAGCGGGAGCGGTGAGCAGTTCTTC. Encoded protein: CASSAKSGSGEQFF.

This clone came up once. This chain connects TRBV19 to TRBJ1-2; D ambiguous. The CDR3 length is 12 residues. Germline-derived CDR1 and CDR2 are LNHDA and SQIVND (reference sequence). The V end lost 5 bases, the J end lost 4 bases, and 8 bases lay between the germline ends. CDR3 DNA sequence: TGTGCCAGTAGTTTGACGGGCTATGGCTACACCTTC. It translates to CASSLTGYGYTF.

This chain uses TRBV6-1 with TRBJ2-2; 9 nucleotides line up with TRBD1. The germline V gene encodes CDR1 MNHNS and CDR2 SASEGT. This CDR3 has 16 amino acids. V dropped 4 bases and J dropped 4; count of bases not matched to a gene: 7. The CDR3 coding sequence is TGTGCCAGCAGTGCACAGGGGGCGGCGGTCACCGGGGAGCTGTTTTTT. As protein: CASSAQGAAVTGELFF.

This clone was seen a single time. This sequence joins TRBV4-3 and TRBJ1-4; perhaps TRBD1 as D (5 bases). Trimming stripped 1 base from V and 6 bases from J, with 15 bases between. This CDR3 is 16 amino acids long. CDR1 is LGHNA, CDR2 YSLEER, per germline. The CDR3 loop is CASSQAKGWGDEKLFF. The CDR3 DNA reads TGCGCCAGCAGCCAAGCCAAGGGCTGGGGGGATGAAAAACTGTTTTTT.

The sample holds a few counts of this clone. This chain uses TRBV5-6 with TRBJ1-3; maybe TRBD1 (6 bases). CDR3 length equals 16 residues. Deletions cut 3 bases from V and 2 bases from J, with 15 bases between. Per germline, CDR1 SGHDT and CDR2 YYEEEE. For the CDR3, the DNA is TGTGCCAGCAGCTCCCATGGACAGCAGCCTGGAAACACCATATATTTT. Its protein is CASSSHGQQPGNTIYF. The whole variable domain, filled in from reference TRBV5-6 and TRBJ1-3, reads DAGVTQSPTHLIKTRGQQVTLRCSPKSGHDTVSWYQQALGQGPQFIFQYYEEEERQRGNFPDRFSGHQFPNYSSELNVNALLLGDSALYLCASSSHGQQPGNTIYFGEGSWLTVV.

The J gene is TRBJ2-1, the V gene TRBV9; TRBD2 matches at 7 bases. Germline CDR1 is SGDLS and CDR2 is YYNGEE. Trimming cost V 4 bases and J 4 bases; bases outside gene matches: 14. This CDR3 region has 17 residues. The CDR3 DNA reads TGTGCCAGCAGCCCAAGGGTATCAGCGGGGCTTTACAATGAGCAGTTCTTC. It yields the protein CASSPRVSAGLYNEQFF.

The chain recombines TRBV11-3 with TRBJ1-4, with D possibly matching TRBD1 (6 bases). The CDR3 covers 15 residues. Looked up from germline, CDR1 is SGHNT and CDR2 is YENEEA. Deletions cut 6 bases from V and 8 bases from J, with 19 bases between. The CDR3 protein is CASRCTGWGREKLFF. CDR3 coding DNA: TGTGCCAGCAGGTGTACAGGGTGGGGTAGGGAAAAACTGTTTTTT.

The J gene is TRBJ1-5, the V gene TRBV19, with D perhaps TRBD1 (5 bases). Germline V CDR1 and CDR2: LNHDA, SQIVND (reference sequence). Trimming left V 5 bases short and J 1 base short, with 12 bases between. This CDR3 comprises 15 residues. CDR3 region: CASSRQRRSNQPQHF. Here the CDR3 DNA reads TGTGCCAGTAGTCGACAGCGTAGAAGCAATCAGCCCCAGCATTTT.

This clone was seen a few times. The chain employs TRBV5-1 and TRBJ1-5; D not resolved. The length of the CDR3 is 16 residues. V gave up 0 bases and J gave up 2 bases, with 12 bases separating them. The germline gives CDR1 SGHRS, CDR2 YFSETQ. The CDR3 nucleotides are TGCGCCAGCAGCTTGGAACCCGGGAGCGGCAATCAGCCCCAGCATTTT. Protein: CASSLEPGSGNQPQHF.

The V gene is TRBV15, the J gene TRBJ1-5; the match to TRBD1 covers 8 bases. In germline, CDR1 is LNHNV, CDR2 YYDKDF (reference sequence). The J segment lost 4 bases and the V segment lost 1 base, leaving 3 bases of the junction unmatched. This CDR3 has 15 amino acids. CDR3 nucleotides: TGTGCCACCAGCAGAGTGCAGGGGGCAAATCAGCCCCAGCATTTT. Translation: CATSRVQGANQPQHF.

V usage is TRBV9 and J usage is TRBJ2-1, with D possibly matching TRBD1 (6 bases). The V gene's germline CDR1 is SGDLS and CDR2 YYNGEE. V dropped 1 base and J dropped 5 bases, with 13 bases sitting between them. The CDR3 is 15 amino acids. CDR3 nucleotide sequence: TGTGCCAGCAGCGTAACAGGGAAACACGACAATGAGCAGTTCTTC. Encoded protein: CASSVTGKHDNEQFF. The full variable domain, rest sourced from reference TRBV9 and TRBJ2-1, is DSGVTQTPKHLITATGQRVTLRCSPRSGDLSVYWYQQSLDQGLQFLIQYYNGEERAKGNILERFSAQQFPDLHSELNLSSLELGDSALYFCASSVTGKHDNEQFFGPGTRLTVL.

The CDR3 loop reads CASSSRTENTGELFF. The CDR3, as DNA: TGTGCCAGCAGCTCAAGGACAGAAAACACCGGGGAGCTGTTTTTT. This chain uses TRBV7-8 with TRBJ2-2; maybe TRBD1 (6 bases). The germline V gene has CDR1 SGHVS and CDR2 FQNEAQ. This CDR3 has 15 residues. Trimming left V 4 bases short and J 2 bases short, with 11 bases between. Full variable domain (remainder filled in from reference TRBV7-8 and TRBJ2-2): GAGVSQSPRYKVAKRGQDVALRCDPISGHVSLFWYQQALGQGPEFLTYFQNEAQLDKSGLPSDRFFAERPEGSVSTLKIQRTQQEDSAVYLCASSSRTENTGELFFGEGSRLTVL.

The rearrangement links TRBV6-1 to TRBJ2-1; 12 nucleotides line up with TRBD2. The V and J ends lost 1 base and 9 bases, in that order; junction bases with no gene match: 25. CDR3 length: 22 residues. Looked up from germline, CDR1 is MNHNS and CDR2 is SASEGT. The CDR3 is CASSEGRPPATSGGLLPSEQFF. The CDR3 coding sequence is TGTGCCAGCAGTGAAGGCCGGCCCCCAGCTACTAGCGGGGGGCTCCTTCCTAGTGAGCAGTTCTTC.